The clone carrying this T cell receptor (beta chain) has more than one count but fewer than ten. Its specificity is not known. The CDR3 totals 14 residues. Per germline, CDR1 LNHNV and CDR2 YYDKDF (reference sequence). V was clipped by 0 bases and J by 1 base, with 5 bases between them. The whole isolated RNA underwent reverse transcription, so sequencing captured expressed TCRB transcripts. Generated by immunoSEQ multiplex PCR, the TCRdb table keeps only in-frame clones and is missing some. In the table there are roughly 400,000 clones, about 15% of which are singletons. This sample stems from a study of beta chain features in type 1 diabetes. Study-level points and caveats: TCRB repertoires of naive, central memory and Treg cells appeared more similar among patients than among healthy donors.

This rearrangement joins TRBV15 to TRBJ2-3; D is uncertain. This sequence originates from a man aged 25 to 40 in good health. Material: naive CD4+ T cells from blood. CDR3 DNA: TGTGCCACCAGCAGAGATTTTGGCACAGATACGCAGTATTTT. Translation: CATSRDFGTDTQYF.